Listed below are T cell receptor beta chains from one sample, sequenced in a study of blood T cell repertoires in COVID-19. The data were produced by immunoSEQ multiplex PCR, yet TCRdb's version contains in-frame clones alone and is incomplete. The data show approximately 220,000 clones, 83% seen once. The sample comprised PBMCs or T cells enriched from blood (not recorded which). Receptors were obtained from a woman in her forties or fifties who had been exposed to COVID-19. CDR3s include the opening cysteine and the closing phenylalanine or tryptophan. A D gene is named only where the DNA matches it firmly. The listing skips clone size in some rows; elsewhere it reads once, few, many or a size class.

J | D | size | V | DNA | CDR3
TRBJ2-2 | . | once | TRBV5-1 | TGCGCCAGCAGCTTATTCCAGAAGAACACCGGGGAGCTGTTTTTT | CASSLFQKNTGELFF
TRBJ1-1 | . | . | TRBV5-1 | TGCGCCAGCAGCTTGACCGCGGGGACTGAAGCTTTCTTT | CASSLTAGTEAFF
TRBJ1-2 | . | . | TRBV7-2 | TGTGCCAGCAGCTTAGCGCGAGGAGGTGGCTACACCTTC | CASSLARGGGYTF
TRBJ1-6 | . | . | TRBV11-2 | TGTGCCAGCAGCTTCGGCGGGTTGGGCTCCTATAATTCACCCCTCCACTTT | CASSFGGLGSYNSPLHF
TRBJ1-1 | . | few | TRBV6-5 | TGTGCCAGCAGTATCGGGGACACTGAAGCTTTCTTT | CASSIGDTEAFF
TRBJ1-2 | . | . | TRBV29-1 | TGCAGCGCCTTATTGGGTGGGAGAGGCTACACCTTC | CSALLGGRGYTF
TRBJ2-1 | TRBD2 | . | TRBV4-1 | TGCGCCAGCAGCCAAGATGACGGGGGGGCCCTGGGTGAGCAGTTCTTC | CASSQDDGGALGEQFF
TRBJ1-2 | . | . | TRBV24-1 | TGTGCCACCAGTGCGGGGATTAACTATGGCTACACCTTC | CATSAGINYGYTF
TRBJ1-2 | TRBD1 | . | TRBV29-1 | TGCAGCGTTCCCGGGACAGACTATGGCTACACCTTC | CSVPGTDYGYTF
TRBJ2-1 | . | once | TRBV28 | TGTGCCAGCAGTTTAGGTGGCAGCAATGAGCAGTTCTTC | CASSLGGSNEQFF
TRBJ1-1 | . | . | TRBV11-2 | TGTGCCAGCAGCCCTCGGACGGGAAACACTGAAGCTTTCTTT | CASSPRTGNTEAFF
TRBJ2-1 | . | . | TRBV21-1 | TGTGCCAGCAGCAAACGCCGACAGGTAACCAACAATGAGCAGTTCTTC | CASSKRRQVTNNEQFF
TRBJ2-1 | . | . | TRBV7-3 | TGTGCCAGCAGCCGTAGTCCCTCCAGGTACAATGAGCAGTTCTTC | CASSRSPSRYNEQFF
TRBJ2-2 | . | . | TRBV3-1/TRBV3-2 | TGTGCCAGCAGCACCTCTACGAAGAACACCGGGGAGCTGTTTTTT | CASSTSTKNTGELFF
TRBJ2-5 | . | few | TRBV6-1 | TGTGCCAGCAGTGAAACGTTCGGGGCGGGGACCTTTCAAGAGACCCAGTACTTC | CASSETFGAGTFQETQYF
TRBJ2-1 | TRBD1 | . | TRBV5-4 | TGTGCCAGCAGCCCGGGACAGGGGATCGCGAATGAGCAGTTCTTC | CASSPGQGIANEQFF
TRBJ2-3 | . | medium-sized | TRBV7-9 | TGTGCCAGCAGCTCTAGGGAGGCTAACACAGATACGCAGTATTTT | CASSSREANTDTQYF
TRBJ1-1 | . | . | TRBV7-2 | TGTGCCAGCAGCTTTACGAGTAACACTGAAGCTTTCTTT | CASSFTSNTEAFF
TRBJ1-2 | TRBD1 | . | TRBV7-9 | TGTGCCAGCAGTTTCAGCAATTGGCGGTCAGGGGGAGCTAACTATGGCTACACCTTC | CASSFSNWRSGGANYGYTF